This TCR beta chain stems from a study of T cell repertoires in cytomegalovirus infection. In the study overall: Recently identified HLA-C-restricted CMV epitopes were used, and well-studied HLA-B-restricted CMV epitopes were used as well.

Of note for this clonotype: Its antigen is currently unknown. This may arise from a read error, as a much more abundant clone is one base away.

TCRdb re-called the reads with MiXCR, one entry per CDR3 protein. Of approximately 1,000,000 distinct CDR3 sequences detected, roughly 30% appear once; the ten largest clones hold about an eighth. General study points: There were carriers of CMV plus the relevant HLA, and cumulative public TCR beta family frequency identified them.

Per germline, CDR1 SGHTA and CDR2 FQGNSA. This CDR3 is 14 amino acids long. The receptor comes from a human donor in good health (CMV status not recorded). Some clones in this sample may be carry-over from other donors' samples. The sample consisted of cultured CD8+ T cells from PBMCs, taken from culture after CMV antigen stimulation. The V call is TRBV7-2, the J call TRBJ2-2; either TRBD1 or TRBD2 may supply D (6 bases each). For the CDR3, the DNA is TGTGCCAGCAGACGGGGGCAGAACACCGAGGAGCTGTTTTTT. This translates into CASRRGQNTEELFF.